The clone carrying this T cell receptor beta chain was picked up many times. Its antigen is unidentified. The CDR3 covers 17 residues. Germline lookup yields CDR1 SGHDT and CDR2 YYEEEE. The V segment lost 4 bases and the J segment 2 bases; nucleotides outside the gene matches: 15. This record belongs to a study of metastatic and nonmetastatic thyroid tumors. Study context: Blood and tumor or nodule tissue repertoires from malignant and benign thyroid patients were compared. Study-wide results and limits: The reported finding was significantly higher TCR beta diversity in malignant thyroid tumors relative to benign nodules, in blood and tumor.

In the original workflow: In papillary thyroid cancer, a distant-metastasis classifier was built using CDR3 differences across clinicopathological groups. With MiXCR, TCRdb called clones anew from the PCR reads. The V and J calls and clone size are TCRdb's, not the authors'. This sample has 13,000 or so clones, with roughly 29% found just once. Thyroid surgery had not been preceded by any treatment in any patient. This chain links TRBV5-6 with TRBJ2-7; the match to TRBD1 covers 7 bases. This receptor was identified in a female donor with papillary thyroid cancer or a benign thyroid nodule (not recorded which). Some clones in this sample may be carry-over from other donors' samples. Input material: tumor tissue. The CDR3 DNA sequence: TGTGCCAGCAGCGGTTATCCGTCGGCCGGGACAGCCTACGAGCAGTACTTC. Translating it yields CASSGYPSAGTAYEQYF.